A single sample gave rise to the 28 T cell receptor beta chains below, sequenced in a study of control samples from healthy donors and cancer patients. TCRdb's copy holds only in-frame clones and misses some; the assay was immunoSEQ multiplex PCR. The profile shows roughly 450,000 clones, around 90% of them singletons. The sequenced material came from PBMCs. These receptors originate from a man aged 40-49 years with head and neck cancer.

V and J are TRBV4-2 and TRBJ2-7; D unresolved. Trimming stripped 0 bases from V and 1 base from J, with 10 bases between. Germline assignment: CDR1 LGHNA and CDR2 YNFKEQ. CDR3 length: 15 residues. The CDR3 bases are TGTGCCAGCAGCCAAGAGGAAGGCAGTTCCTACGAGCAGTACTTC. Its translation is CASSQEEGSSYEQYF.

This sequence joins TRBV5-1 and TRBJ1-1; TRBD1 aligns across 7 bases. After removal of 2 bases from V and 3 bases from J, the junction contained 7 bases not matched to a gene. Germline V gene sequence: CDR1 SGHRS, CDR2 YFSETQ. The CDR3 is made up of 15 amino acids. The CDR3 coding sequence is TGCGCCAGCAGCTTACAGGGGAGGGGGCACACTGAAGCTTTCTTT. Its protein is CASSLQGRGHTEAFF.

This clone has a single count. The rearrangement links TRBV27 to TRBJ2-3; D may be TRBD1 or TRBD2 (6 bases each). Germline V gene lookup returns CDR1 MNHEY and CDR2 SMNVEV (reference sequence). This CDR3 is built from 16 residues. V was trimmed by 3 bases and J by 0 bases, leaving 13 bases between them. CDR3 region: CASSLGRGLSTDTQYF. The CDR3 DNA reads TGTGCCAGCAGTTTGGGCAGGGGACTTAGCACAGATACGCAGTATTTT.

The chain employs TRBV5-4 and TRBJ1-1; TRBD1 agrees at 9 bases. The CDR3 contains 17 residues. Germline loops: CDR1 SGHNT, CDR2 YYREEE (reference sequence). The V gene end was trimmed by 3 bases and the J gene end by 1 base; junction bases not matched to a gene: 10. Here the CDR3 reads CASSSDRGVSRNTEAFF. CDR3 DNA sequence: TGTGCCAGCAGCTCAGACAGGGGGGTTTCGCGGAACACTGAAGCTTTCTTT.

As to this clone: At one end the junction does not follow the germline gene, possibly because of a read error. The V gene is TRBV7-7, the J gene TRBJ2-3; 15 bases agree with TRBD2. CDR1 and CDR2 from the germline V gene are SSHAT and FNYEAQ (reference sequence). The CDR3 loop spans 18 amino acids. The DNA of the CDR3 is TGTGCTAGCAGCTTAGGACTAGCGGGGGGGCCTTCCCCAGATACGCAGTATTTT. It specifies CASSLGLAGGPSPDTQYF.

This chain connects TRBV19 to TRBJ1-5; no reliable D call. This CDR3 region has 17 residues. Germline-derived CDR1 and CDR2 are LNHDA and SQIVND (reference sequence). The V and J ends lost 1 base and 0 bases respectively, with 13 bases between them. CDR3 nucleotides: TGTGCCAGTAGTATAGTTTTGGAATTTAATAGCAATCAGCCCCAGCATTTT. Translated, it gives CASSIVLEFNSNQPQHF.

This clone has only one observation. The chain combines TRBV7-2 with TRBJ1-3; D is uncertain. V was pared by 5 bases and J by 0 bases, with 5 bases between. Germline assignment: CDR1 SGHTA and CDR2 FQGNSA. This CDR3 spans 13 amino acids. CDR3 sequence (DNA): TGTGCCAGCAGCCTTAACTCTGGAAACACCATATATTTT. Translation: CASSLNSGNTIYF.

The gene calls are TRBV5-5 and TRBJ2-7, with 7 bases lining up with TRBD2. Trimming took 0 bases from V and 0 from J; bases not matched to a gene: 3. The CDR3 loop spans 15 amino acids. Germline V CDR1 and CDR2: SGHKS, YYEKEE (reference sequence). DNA of the CDR3: TGTGCCAGCAGCTTGGCGGGGGGAAGCTCCTACGAGCAGTACTTC. Protein: CASSLAGGSSYEQYF. Combining the CDR3 with reference TRBV5-5 and TRBJ2-7 gives the whole variable domain DAGVTQSPTHLIKTRGQQVTLRCSPISGHKSVSWYQQVLGQGPQFIFQYYEKEERGRGNFPDRFSARQFPNYSSELNVNALLLGDSALYLCASSLAGGSSYEQYFGPGTRLTVT.

V and J are TRBV5-1 and TRBJ2-3, with D tentatively TRBD2 (5 bases). The V gene lost 4 bases and the J gene lost 2 bases, with 11 bases spanning the gap. This CDR3 has 14 residues. The germline V gene encodes CDR1 SGHRS and CDR2 YFSETQ. The CDR3 sequence is CASSRRQNTDTQYF. The CDR3 DNA reads as TGCGCCAGCAGCCGGAGGCAGAACACAGATACGCAGTATTTT.

The chain employs TRBV7-6 and TRBJ2-3; perhaps TRBD2 as D (6 bases). Germline V gives CDR1 SGHVS, CDR2 FNYEAQ. V dropped 3 bases and J dropped 0 bases, with 13 bases sitting between them. The CDR3 is 16 residues long. The CDR3 DNA is TGTGCCAGCAGCTTGAGAATCGGGGGTAGCACAGATACGCAGTATTTT. It codes for CASSLRIGGSTDTQYF.

The rearrangement joins TRBV24-1 to TRBJ2-3, with 8 bases lining up with TRBD1. Trimming removed 5 bases from V and 3 bases from J; junction bases left unmatched: 6. CDR3 length: 15 residues. Germline loops: CDR1 KGHDR, CDR2 SFDVKD. CDR3 in DNA: TGTGCCACCAGTGCAACAGGGGGTAGGACAGATACGCAGTATTTT. It yields the protein CATSATGGRTDTQYF.

The rearrangement joins TRBV6-1 to TRBJ1-5; unclear D gene. CDR1 is MNHNS, CDR2 SASEGT, per germline. V was trimmed by 1 base and J by 2 bases, leaving 9 bases between them. This CDR3 comprises 15 residues. This CDR3 is CASSEETGGNQPQHF. CDR3 DNA: TGTGCCAGCAGTGAAGAGACGGGCGGCAATCAGCCCCAGCATTTT.

In this sample, this clone turned up once. The chain joins TRBV6-1 to TRBJ2-5; D possibly matches TRBD1 or TRBD2 (5 bases each). In germline, CDR1 is MNHNS, CDR2 SASEGT. Trimming stripped 2 bases from V and 1 base from J, with 11 bases between. The CDR3 is 15 residues long. CDR3 nucleotide sequence: TGTGCCAGCAGTGAAAGTGGGACCTCCCAAGAGACCCAGTACTTC. This codes for CASSESGTSQETQYF.

This chain connects TRBV30 to TRBJ1-1, with D perhaps TRBD1 (6 bases). Germline CDR1 is GTSNPN and CDR2 is SVGIG (reference sequence). V was trimmed by 0 bases and J by 5 bases, leaving 13 bases between them. The CDR3 contains 14 residues. DNA for the CDR3: TGTGCCTGGAGTGTACAGGGTTGGGTTACTGAAGCTTTCTTT. Translation: CAWSVQGWVTEAFF.

This chain joins TRBV27 and TRBJ1-5; D is unclear. The CDR3 loop spans 13 amino acids. V was pared by 5 bases and J by 2 bases, with 7 bases between. Germline V gives CDR1 MNHEY, CDR2 SMNVEV (reference sequence). CDR3 in DNA: TGTGCCAGCAGTCCTTTGGGCAATCAGCCCCAGCATTTT. Translation: CASSPLGNQPQHF.

V is TRBV6-6 and J is TRBJ2-2; 7 bases are a match to TRBD1. CDR1 MNHNY and CDR2 SVGAGI come from the germline V gene (reference sequence). Trimming cost V 7 bases and J 5 bases; bases outside gene matches: 7. The CDR3 extends over 14 amino acids. The CDR3: CASKQGITTGELFF. The CDR3 DNA reads TGTGCCAGCAAACAGGGGATCACTACCGGGGAGCTGTTTTTT.

The V and J genes are TRBV4-1 and TRBJ2-5; no reliable D call. There are 15 residues in the CDR3. Germline V gene sequence: CDR1 MGHRA, CDR2 YSYEKL. Trimming stripped 0 bases from V and 1 base from J, with 9 bases between. CDR3 residues: CASSQDIPRQETQYF. DNA of the CDR3: TGCGCCAGCAGCCAAGATATCCCGCGCCAAGAGACCCAGTACTTC.

V gene TRBV6-5 combines with J gene TRBJ1-2; D is undetermined. The CDR3 is 13 amino acids. V lost 8 bases to trimming and J lost 6 bases, with 16 bases between them. The germline gives CDR1 MNHEY, CDR2 SVGAGI. The CDR3 is CASGTFDRNGYTF. DNA for the CDR3: TGTGCCAGCGGAACATTCGATAGAAATGGCTACACCTTC.

Details on this clone: Other DNA sequences in the sample encode the same CDR3. The chain joins TRBV5-6 to TRBJ2-3, with D perhaps matching TRBD2 (6 bases). V gave up 4 bases and J gave up 2 bases, with 8 bases separating them. The CDR3 totals 13 residues. From germline, CDR1 is SGHDT and CDR2 YYEEEE. The CDR3 sequence: CASSRGTTDTQYF. DNA of the CDR3: TGTGCCAGCAGCCGGGGGACCACAGATACGCAGTATTTT.

The rearrangement joins TRBV3-1 (or the pseudogene TRBV3-2) to TRBJ2-7; D gene ambiguous. The V gene's germline CDR1 is LGHDT and CDR2 YNNKEL (reference sequence). The CDR3 spans 13 residues. Trimming removed 4 bases from V and 4 bases from J, with 11 bases in between. The CDR3 nucleotides are TGTGCCAGCAGCCCCAGATATGGTTACGAGCAGTACTTC. As protein: CASSPRYGYEQYF.

The table lists this clone with a count of one. The V call is TRBV19, the J call TRBJ2-5, with D perhaps TRBD1 or TRBD2 (5 bases each). V was clipped by 5 bases and J by 1 base, with 14 bases between them. Germline assignment: CDR1 LNHDA and CDR2 SQIVND (reference sequence). This CDR3 is built from 15 residues. CDR3 DNA: TGTGCCAGTAGTGGACAATGGGGGTTCCAAGAGACCCAGTACTTC. Amino acids: CASSGQWGFQETQYF.

The gene calls are TRBV27 and TRBJ2-2; 8 bases agree with TRBD1. After removal of 4 bases from V and 6 bases from J, the junction contained 13 bases not matched to a gene. This CDR3 region has 17 residues. Germline CDR1 and CDR2: MNHEY and SMNVEV (reference sequence). CDR3 amino acids: CASSYSRTGNVAGELFF. The CDR3 nucleotides are TGTGCCAGCAGTTACTCGCGGACAGGGAATGTGGCCGGGGAGCTGTTTTTT.

The J gene is TRBJ1-5, the V gene TRBV28; D is possibly TRBD1 (6 bases). Germline values: CDR1 MDHEN, CDR2 SYDVKM. V gave up 6 bases and J gave up 0 bases, with 15 bases separating them. The CDR3 has 16 residues. CDR3 sequence (DNA): TGTGCCAGCAGGGACTCAACAGGGTATAGCAATCAGCCCCAGCATTTT. Its protein is CASRDSTGYSNQPQHF.

The V gene is TRBV27, the J gene TRBJ2-7, with 7 bases that match TRBD2. Germline-derived CDR1 and CDR2 are MNHEY and SMNVEV (reference sequence). Trimming removed 1 base from V and 7 bases from J; junction bases left unmatched: 4. This CDR3 has 13 residues. The CDR3 nucleotides are TGTGCCAGCAGTTTATTTGGGGGGGAAGAGCAGTACTTC. This translates into CASSLFGGEEQYF.

As to this clone: At one of its ends the junction is not consistent with the germline gene, which may arise from a read error. The chain couples TRBV7-6 to TRBJ2-5; D possibly corresponds to TRBD2 (6 bases). The CDR3 consists of 17 residues. Germline V CDR1 and CDR2: SGHVS, FNYEAQ. The CDR3 DNA reads TGTGCCAGCAGTTTAGGATCCCCCCAGTGGGGGAGGGAGACCCAGTACTTC. Its translation is CASSLGSPQWGRETQYF.

The chain uses TRBV6-1 and TRBJ2-5; D perhaps matches TRBD2 (6 bases). Trimming pared 3 bases from V and 1 base from J, leaving 15 bases between. CDR1 is MNHNS, CDR2 SASEGT, per germline. The CDR3 has 16 amino acids. The CDR3 sequence: CASSDGALAAQETQYF. CDR3 nucleotides: TGTGCCAGCAGTGATGGCGCACTAGCAGCCCAAGAGACCCAGTACTTC.

The CDR3 sequence: CASSLDRLGTNEKLFF. CDR3 in DNA: TGCGCCAGCAGTTTGGACCGGCTTGGAACTAATGAAAAACTGTTTTTT. This chain links TRBV10-1 with TRBJ1-4; no firm D call. The CDR3 is 16 amino acids. The V gene's germline CDR1 is WNHNN and CDR2 SYGVQD (reference sequence). Trimming took 5 bases from V and 1 from J, leaving 14 bases between them.

A single count supports this clone. The chain joins TRBV27 to TRBJ2-7; D perhaps matches TRBD1 (5 bases). In germline, CDR1 is MNHEY, CDR2 SMNVEV (reference sequence). The V end was cut by 5 bases, the J end by 0 bases, with 11 bases between. The CDR3 totals 14 residues. CDR3 sequence: CASSPWGGSYEQYF. The DNA for the CDR3 is TGTGCCAGCAGTCCCTGGGGCGGCTCCTACGAGCAGTACTTC.